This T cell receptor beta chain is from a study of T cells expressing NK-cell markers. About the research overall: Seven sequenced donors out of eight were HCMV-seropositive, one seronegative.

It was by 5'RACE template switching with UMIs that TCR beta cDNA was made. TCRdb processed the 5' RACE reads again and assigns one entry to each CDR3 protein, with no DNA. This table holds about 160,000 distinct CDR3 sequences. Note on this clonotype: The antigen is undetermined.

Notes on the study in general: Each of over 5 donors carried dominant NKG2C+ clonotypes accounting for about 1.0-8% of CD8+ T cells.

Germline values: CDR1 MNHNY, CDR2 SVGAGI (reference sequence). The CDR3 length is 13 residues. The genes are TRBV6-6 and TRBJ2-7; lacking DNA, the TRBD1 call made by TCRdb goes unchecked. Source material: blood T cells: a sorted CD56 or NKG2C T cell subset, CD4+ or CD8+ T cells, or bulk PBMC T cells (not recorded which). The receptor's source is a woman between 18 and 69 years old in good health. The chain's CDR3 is CASTPAGTYEQYF.